Following are 8 T cell receptor beta chains from one sample sequenced in a study of OX40 agonist ivuxolimab in advanced cancers. Assay used: immunoSEQ multiplex PCR; TCRdb lists only in-frame clones, some missing. This sample yields roughly 29,000 clones, of which 80% to 85% are seen a single time; around 17% belongs to the top ten. The specimen comprised CD4+ or CD8+ T cells sorted from blood, sampled in a trial of the OX40 agonist ivuxolimab. These receptors were collected from an adult with an advanced solid tumor such as melanoma, head and neck, liver or kidney cancer.

This rearrangement joins TRBV5-1 to TRBJ2-1, with 11 bases aligning to TRBD2. With V trimmed by 0 bases and J by 10 bases, 12 bases remained unmatched. CDR3 length: 17 amino acids. Germline loops: CDR1 SGHRS, CDR2 YFSETQ. Here the CDR3 reads CASSLVRASGGRGEQFF. Here the CDR3 DNA reads TGCGCCAGCAGCTTGGTTAGGGCTAGCGGGGGGCGAGGGGAGCAGTTCTTC. The variable domain in full, with the rest retrieved from reference TRBV5-1 and TRBJ2-1, is KAGVTQTPRYLIKTRGQQVTLSCSPISGHRSVSWYQQTPGQGLQFLFEYFSETQRNKGNFPGRFSGRQFSNSRSEMNVSTLELGDSALYLCASSLVRASGGRGEQFFGPGTRLTVL.

The gene calls are TRBV7-6 and TRBJ2-7, with 8 bases identical to TRBD2. Germline loops: CDR1 SGHVS, CDR2 FNYEAQ. The trim removed 3 bases at V and 5 bases at J, leaving 6 bases unmatched. The CDR3 spans 14 residues. CDR3 in DNA: TGTGCCAGCAGCTTTACGGGGGGGCCAGACGAGCAGTACTTC. This translates into CASSFTGGPDEQYF.

The chain carries TRBV4-3 and TRBJ1-6, with TRBD1 identical over 8 bases. Trimming cost V 6 bases and J 2 bases; bases outside gene matches: 6. The CDR3 is 16 residues long. In germline, CDR1 is LGHNA, CDR2 YSLEER. CDR3 bases: TGCGCCAGCAGGACAGACAGGGGCGCCTATAATTCACCCCTCCACTTT. Protein product: CASRTDRGAYNSPLHF.

This rearrangement joins TRBV11-2 to TRBJ2-3, with D perhaps assigned TRBD1 or TRBD2 (5 bases each). This CDR3 has 15 residues. Deletions cut 0 bases from V and 7 bases from J, with 14 bases between. The V gene's germline CDR1 is SGHAT and CDR2 FQNNGV. CDR3 nucleotides: TGTGCCAGCAGCTTAGATGGTCCCTGGGGGAATACGCAGTATTTT. Translating it yields CASSLDGPWGNTQYF.

The CDR3 DNA reads as TGTGCCAGCAGTCCCCAGGGGGCGGCCTACAATGAGCAGTTCTTC. Protein sequence: CASSPQGAAYNEQFF. V and J are TRBV27 and TRBJ2-1; the match to TRBD1 covers 8 bases. CDR3 size: 15 residues. With V trimmed by 5 bases and J by 2 bases, 5 bases remained unmatched. Germline CDR1 and CDR2: MNHEY and SMNVEV (reference sequence).

The chain is built from TRBV4-1 and TRBJ2-1; 13 bases line up with TRBD2. The V and J ends lost 5 bases and 6 bases, in that order; junction bases with no gene match: 7. The CDR3 has 16 residues. Germline loops: CDR1 MGHRA, CDR2 YSYEKL. The chain's CDR3 is CASSLRTSGGINEQFF. The DNA of the CDR3 is TGCGCCAGCAGCTTACGGACTAGCGGGGGTATCAATGAGCAGTTCTTC.

V usage is TRBV2 and J usage is TRBJ2-7, with D perhaps matching TRBD2 (5 bases). CDR1 SNHLY and CDR2 FYNNEI come from the germline V gene. V lost 5 bases to trimming and J lost 3 bases, with 8 bases between them. CDR3 length: 12 residues. The CDR3 coding sequence is TGTGCCAGCAGTCCGGGATTCTACGAGCAGTACTTC. It translates to CASSPGFYEQYF.

The V call is TRBV11-2, the J call TRBJ2-7, with TRBD2 matching 8 bases. Unmatched junction bases numbered 7, after V lost 6 bases and J lost 0 bases. The CDR3 consists of 15 residues. CDR1 and CDR2 (germline): SGHAT, FQNNGV. The CDR3 nucleotides read TGTGCCAGCAGTTACAGCGGGGGCCCCTCCTACGAGCAGTACTTC. This codes for CASSYSGGPSYEQYF.